The rows below give T cell receptor beta chains drawn from one sample of a study of T cells in Graves' hyperthyroidism and ophthalmopathy. TCRdb ran MiXCR on the multiplex PCR reads and lists one entry per CDR3 protein. The table records nearly 600,000 distinct CDR3 sequences, 11% to 15% of them present only once. Sequencing used blood. Source of these receptors: a woman in her 30s with Graves' hyperthyroidism that later progressed to Graves' ophthalmopathy. Both conserved end residues are part of each CDR3. The D gene is left open where the match is weak. The size of a clone is reported for some rows only, either as once, few or many, or as a class for expanded clones.

15 | TRBJ2-1 | TRBV7-3 | NA | many | TGTGCCAGCAGCTCGGGGGCGGGGAACTACAATGAGCAGTTCTTC | CASSSGAGNYNEQFF
15 | TRBJ2-5 | TRBV3-1 | NA | many | TGTGCCAGCAGCCAAGATAAGCCAGGGAGGAAGACCCAGTACTTC | CASSQDKPGRKTQYF
15 | TRBJ2-3 | TRBV3-1 | NA | few | TGTGCCAGCAGCCACGGACCTTTTGGGGAGTACACGCAGTATTTT | CASSHGPFGEYTQYF
15 | TRBJ2-1 | TRBV5-1 | NA | NA | TGCGCCAGCAGCTTATCAGGGTCTTCCTACGATGAGCAGTTCTTC | CASSLSGSSYDEQFF
13 | TRBJ2-5 | TRBV30 | NA | many | TGTGCCTGGAGGGAGACAGGTAGTGCGACCCAGTACTTC | CAWRETGSATQYF
16 | TRBJ1-5 | TRBV28 | NA | many | TGTGCCAGCGTTCCCGGCCTGACGCATAGCAATCAGCCCCAGCATTTT | CASVPGLTHSNQPQHF
15 | TRBJ2-3 | TRBV20-1 | NA | many | TGCAGTGCTATAAGTGGTCAGACTAGCACAGATACGCAGTATTTT | CSAISGQTSTDTQYF
14 | TRBJ2-1 | TRBV30 | NA | few | TGTGCCTGGAGAGGGGGAAGCTCCTACAATGAGCAGTTCTTC | CAWRGGSSYNEQFF
15 | TRBJ2-5 | TRBV29-1 | TRBD1 | NA | TGCAGCGCCGATGGGACAGGGATTACGGGATGGACCCAGTACTTC | CSADGTGITGWTQYF
16 | TRBJ2-5 | TRBV4-1 | TRBD1 | many | TGCGCCAGCAGCCAAGAGGGGACAGGAACAGGAGAGACCCAGTACTTC | CASSQEGTGTGETQYF
15 | TRBJ1-1 | TRBV27 | NA | many | TGTGCCAGCAGCCTTGGGGGGGGCGAAGGGACTGAAGCTTTCTTT | CASSLGGGEGTEAFF
12 | TRBJ2-2 | TRBV4-3 | NA | few | TGCGCCAGCAGCCAGATTTTCGGGGAGCTGTTTTTT | CASSQIFGELFF
15 | TRBJ2-3 | TRBV7-2 | NA | many | TGTGCCAGCAGCCTAGGGGCCTTTGCGGGGGATACGCAGTATTTT | CASSLGAFAGDTQYF
13 | TRBJ2-7 | TRBV10-1 | NA | few | TGCGCCAGCACCTTAGCAGGCCGGGGGGAGCAGTACTTC | CASTLAGRGEQYF
16 | TRBJ2-6 | TRBV12-3/TRBV12-4 | NA | many | TGTGCCAGCAGTTTGGGAGGCGGCTCTGGGGCCAACGTCCTGACTTTC | CASSLGGGSGANVLTF
13 | TRBJ1-4 | TRBV14 | NA | few | TGTGCCAGCAGCCAAAATTTCTGGGAAAAACTGTTTTTT | CASSQNFWEKLFF
17 | TRBJ1-1 | TRBV12-3/TRBV12-4 | TRBD1 | many | TGTGCCAGCAGCGGGGGACAGGGGGCGGGATTTGGCACTGAAGCTTTCTTT | CASSGGQGAGFGTEAFF
13 | TRBJ2-1 | TRBV15 | TRBD1 | NA | TGTGCCACCAGCGGGGGACAGGCGAATGAGCAGTTCTTC | CATSGGQANEQFF
14 | TRBJ2-1 | TRBV20-1 | TRBD1 | many | TGCAGTGGCGGGACAGGGGGCTCCTACAATGAGCAGTTCTTC | CSGGTGGSYNEQFF
17 | TRBJ1-6 | TRBV4-1 | NA | NA | TGCGCCAGCAGCCAAGATCTACCGGGAGGAACGAGTTCACCCCTCCACTTT | CASSQDLPGGTSSPLHF
16 | TRBJ2-5 | TRBV5-1 | NA | many | TGCGCCAGCAGCCCGGGAGTAGTCACCATCCAAGAGACCCAGTACTTC | CASSPGVVTIQETQYF
15 | TRBJ2-1 | TRBV2 | TRBD2 | many | TGTGCCAGCCTTATCCAGCGGGAGTTTAGCAATGAGCAGTTCTTC | CASLIQREFSNEQFF
14 | TRBJ2-1 | TRBV12-5 | NA | many | TGTGCTAGTGGTTTGGCCGCTTACTTGGATGAGCAGTTCTTC | CASGLAAYLDEQFF
18 | TRBJ2-3 | TRBV15 | TRBD2 | few | TGTGCCACCAGCAGAGATGCTGGGGATAGCGGGAGAATGGATACGCAGTATTTT | CATSRDAGDSGRMDTQYF